This T cell receptor beta chain was observed in a study of T cells in Graves' hyperthyroidism and ophthalmopathy (dated by TCRdb to the late 2010s). For the study in its entirety: Peripheral blood samples were taken at the time of initial diagnosis, prior to any treatment. To identify distinguishing TCR V-J signatures, a discovery cohort of around 100 patients was used, comprising some 43 with Graves' ophthalmopathy and around 57 with stable Graves' hyperthyroidism. Prospective prediction of ophthalmopathy was tested in an independent validation cohort consisting of some 19 hyperthyroidism patients and more than 15 patients who later progressed to ophthalmopathy. The 100 or so discovery patients were divided at random into training and test sets in a 7:3 ratio. In addition, the study compared T-cell repertoires in thyroid tissue and in blood from several Graves' hyperthyroidism patients. Once sampling was done, hyperthyroidism patients were given methimazole at a starting dose of 30 mg daily, whereas ophthalmopathy patients were given high-dose intravenous methylprednisolone. The paper describes TCR Vbeta CDR3 sequencing of about 140 peripheral blood samples, made up of under 50 ophthalmopathy patients, some 76 hyperthyroidism patients and some 17 progressor patients.

The investigation overall reported the following: In validation, progression to ophthalmopathy was predicted by the model with more than 65% sensitivity and 72.22% specificity, a median of 6.5 months before onset. Most expanded thyroid clonotypes (frequency above 0.001) were also detected in blood, suggesting blood repertoires may reflect thyroid immune responses. In cross-validation, a model built on a 13 V-J signature told ophthalmopathy apart from stable hyperthyroidism with just under 90% sensitivity and roughly 81% specificity, and in testing the same model reached 80%/75%. No statistical method was used to set the sample size in advance, and investigators knew the group allocation.

Stable Graves' hyperthyroidism was defined as no progression to ophthalmopathy during 18 months of follow-up. Hyperthyroidism patients were newly diagnosed, with disease duration under 2 months, and aged 18 to 65 years. The study excluded patients with uncontrolled infections, other autoimmune diseases, pregnancy or lactation. Diagnoses relied on clinical symptoms, serum thyroxine and TRAb, thyroid ultrasound and orbital computed tomography. PBMCs were isolated from about 9.1 ml of fresh peripheral blood by Ficoll-Paque density gradient centrifugation. Trizol reagent was used to extract total RNA, and RNA quality was then checked on an Agilent 2100 Bioanalyzer. TCR beta CDR3 regions were amplified from RNA transcripts. For the first round of RT-PCR on the TCR CDR3, the HTBI primer set was used together with the Qiagen OneStep RT-PCR kit. Libraries were constructed in a second round of multiplex PCR, after which size selection and purification were performed. Libraries were sequenced paired-end with 100 bp reads on an Illumina HiSeq2000. The source study handled its data this way. SOAPnuke was used to process the raw data, throwing out any read that contained adapters or uncalled bases, had a mean Phred below 15, or lacked an exact constant-primer or identifier match. COPE v1.2.5 was used to merge the high-quality paired reads, and each unique nucleotide sequence was defined as a clonotype. MiTCR v1.1 was used to align clonotypes to the IMGT TRBV, TRBD and TRBJ reference segments. The analysis was restricted to V-J combinations with a frequency above 0.0001, which together covered 99.2% of the repertoires. The TCS score was defined as the ratio of F50 (clonal expansion) to E x V (chaos), calculated using BLOSUM62-based TCRdist between CDR3 peptides within each V-J. Welch's t-statistics and random forest reduced 500 to 650 V-J features to 10 to 15, which were used in a naive Bayes classifier (R e1071). TCRdb cleaned the public reads at Q25 with fastp, built clones with MiXCR and kept in-frame beta chains. A single entry per CDR3 protein holds the most common genes and DNA from its merged rows. TCRdb's processing, not the study's, gives the V and J calls here. This sample comprises 350,000 to 450,000 distinct CDR3 sequences, 11% to 15% of them detected only once. 11% of the sample lies in the top ten.

There are many counts of this clonotype. Its antigen is unknown. Per-base quality was not reported, and no clone a single base away is much larger than it. The receptor comes from a woman aged 55-70 years with Graves' hyperthyroidism. The sample consisted of blood.

CDR3 region: CASSYSRTASYEQYF. The DNA reads as follows: TGTGCCAGCAGTTACAGTCGGACAGCATCCTACGAGCAGTACTTC. The V gene is TRBV6-5 and the J gene is TRBJ2-7; TRBD1 might be the D gene, on 6 matching bases. V lost 2 bases and J lost 1 base; the stretch between them is 12 bases long. CDR1 and CDR2 were assigned from the germline V gene as MNHEY and SVGAGI. The CDR3 starts with the cysteine, ends with the phenylalanine, and has 15 residues. The DNA shown is the 45-base CDR3, in frame from base 1.